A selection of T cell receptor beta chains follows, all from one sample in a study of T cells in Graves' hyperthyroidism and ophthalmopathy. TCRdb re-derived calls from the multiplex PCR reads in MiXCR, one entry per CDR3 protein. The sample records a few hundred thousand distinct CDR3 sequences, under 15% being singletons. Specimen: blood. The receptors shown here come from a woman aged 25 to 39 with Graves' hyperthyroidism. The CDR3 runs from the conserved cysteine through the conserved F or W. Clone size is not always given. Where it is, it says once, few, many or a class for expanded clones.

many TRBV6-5 CASSYSRTPSYEQYF
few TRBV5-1 CASSKRDRVLYEQYF
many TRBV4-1 CASNQGGYSNQPQHF
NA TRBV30 CAWTSGLAGGNEQFF
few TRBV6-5 CASSETWGVNSPLHF
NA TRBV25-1 CASRRQGGGYTF
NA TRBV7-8 CASSFDEGVKLEKLFF
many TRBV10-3 CAISEREGRGEQFF
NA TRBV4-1 CASSQGALPSYEQYF
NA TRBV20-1 CSARDLSSSSYNSPLHF
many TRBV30 CAWSVLDREETQYF
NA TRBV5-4 CASSLYQQGVREQFF
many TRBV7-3 CASSCLRQGTGELFF
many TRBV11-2 CASTGRVGADYEQYF
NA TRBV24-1 CATSDLSADSGANVLTF
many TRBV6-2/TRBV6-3 CASSYRGGTEAFF
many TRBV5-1 CASSLGLAGANTGELFF
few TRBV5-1 CASSAVGVGETQYF
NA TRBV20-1 CSASGSKGEQFF
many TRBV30 CAWMRTNTDTQYF
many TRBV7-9 CASSRTGQETQYF
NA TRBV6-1 CASNGQVSNQPQHF
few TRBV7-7 CASSSGTGDTEAFF
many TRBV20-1 CSATFGGGDEQYF
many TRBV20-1 CSAPWGWGDYNEQFF
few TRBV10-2 CATGLRGNAGELFF
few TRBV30 CAWSELRRAGELFF
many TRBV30 CAWSPGGANTEAFF
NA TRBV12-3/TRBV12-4 CASSYRGRKYEQYF
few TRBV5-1 CASSADRGLYEQYF
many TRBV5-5 CASSLSQLAGWADTQYF
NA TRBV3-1 CASSPGQGSCEQYF
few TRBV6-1 CASSRGLRDTQYF
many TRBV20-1 CSARGAGLRVYNEQFF
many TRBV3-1 CASSQDTGSSGNTIYF
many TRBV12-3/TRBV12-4 CASSFTSINEQYF
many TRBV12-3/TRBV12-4 CASSLAGGGAEAFF
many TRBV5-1 CASSLVDSFTDTQYF
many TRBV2 CASSEARGVNTEAFF
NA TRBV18 CASSMLGDNSPLHF
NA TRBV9 CASSVSPTSGRPSSYNEQFF
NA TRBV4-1 CASSQEAGSMNEQFF
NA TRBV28 CASRNVRSQHF
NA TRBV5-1 CASSWGQGAHTEAFF
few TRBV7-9 CASSFNHRSYEQYF
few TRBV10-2 CASRSTGTGGNEQFF
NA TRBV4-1 CASSLATHLDNEQFF